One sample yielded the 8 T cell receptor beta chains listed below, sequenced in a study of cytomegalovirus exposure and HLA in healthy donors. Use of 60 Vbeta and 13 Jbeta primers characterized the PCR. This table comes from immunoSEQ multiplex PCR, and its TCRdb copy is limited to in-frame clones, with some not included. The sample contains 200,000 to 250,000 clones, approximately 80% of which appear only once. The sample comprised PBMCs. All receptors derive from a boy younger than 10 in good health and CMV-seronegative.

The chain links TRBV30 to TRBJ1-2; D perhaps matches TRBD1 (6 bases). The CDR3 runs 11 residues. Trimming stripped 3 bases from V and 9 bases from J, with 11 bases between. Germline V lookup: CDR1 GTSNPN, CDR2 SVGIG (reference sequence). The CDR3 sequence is CAWSPGTRYTF. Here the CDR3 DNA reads TGTGCCTGGAGCCCCGGGACACGCTACACCTTC.

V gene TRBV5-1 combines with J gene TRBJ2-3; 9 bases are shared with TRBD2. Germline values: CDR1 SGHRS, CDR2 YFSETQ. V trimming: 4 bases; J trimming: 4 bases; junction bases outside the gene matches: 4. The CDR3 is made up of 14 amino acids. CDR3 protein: CASSPGLAADTQYF. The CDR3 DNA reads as TGCGCCAGCAGCCCGGGACTAGCCGCAGATACGCAGTATTTT.

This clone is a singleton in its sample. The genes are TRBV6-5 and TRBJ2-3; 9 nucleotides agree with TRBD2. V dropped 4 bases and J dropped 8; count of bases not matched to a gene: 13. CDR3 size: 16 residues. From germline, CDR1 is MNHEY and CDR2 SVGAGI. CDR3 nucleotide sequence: TGTGCCAGCAGTTTCGAACTAGCGGGCACTCCAGGTACGCAGTATTTT. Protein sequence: CASSFELAGTPGTQYF.

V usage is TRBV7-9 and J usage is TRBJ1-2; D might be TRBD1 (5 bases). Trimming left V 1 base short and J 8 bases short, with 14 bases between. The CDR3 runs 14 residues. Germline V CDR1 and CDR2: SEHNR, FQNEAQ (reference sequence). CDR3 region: CASSLGEAGNGYTF. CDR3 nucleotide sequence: TGTGCCAGCAGCTTAGGGGAGGCAGGGAACGGCTACACCTTC.

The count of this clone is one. CDR3 bases: TGTGCCAGCAGTTTTATCGGTAGCACAGATACGCAGTATTTT. Its protein product is CASSFIGSTDTQYF. J is TRBJ2-3 and V is TRBV27; D gene ambiguous. Looked up from germline, CDR1 is MNHEY and CDR2 is SMNVEV (reference sequence). The germline V and J ends were trimmed by 3 bases and 0 bases, with 7 bases remaining between them. CDR3 length: 14 amino acids.

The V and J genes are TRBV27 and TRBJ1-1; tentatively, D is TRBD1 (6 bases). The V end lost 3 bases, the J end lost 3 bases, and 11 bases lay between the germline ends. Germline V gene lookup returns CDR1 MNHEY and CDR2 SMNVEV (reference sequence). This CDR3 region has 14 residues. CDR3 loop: CASSLGGADTEAFF. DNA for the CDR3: TGTGCCAGCAGTTTGGGGGGGGCGGACACTGAAGCTTTCTTT.

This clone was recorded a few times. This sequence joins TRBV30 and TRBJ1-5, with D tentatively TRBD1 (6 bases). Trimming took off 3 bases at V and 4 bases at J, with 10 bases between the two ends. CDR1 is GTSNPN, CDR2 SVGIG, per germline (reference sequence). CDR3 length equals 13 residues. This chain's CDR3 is CAWSPDRNQPQHF. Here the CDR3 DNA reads TGTGCCTGGAGCCCCGACAGGAATCAGCCCCAGCATTTT.

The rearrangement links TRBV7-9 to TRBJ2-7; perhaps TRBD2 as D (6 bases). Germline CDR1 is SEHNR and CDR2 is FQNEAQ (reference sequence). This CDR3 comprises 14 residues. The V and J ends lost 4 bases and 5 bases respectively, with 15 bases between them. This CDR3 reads CASSWAGNINEQYF. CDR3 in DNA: TGTGCCAGCAGCTGGGCGGGAAACATCAACGAGCAGTACTTC. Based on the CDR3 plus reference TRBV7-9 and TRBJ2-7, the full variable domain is DTGVSQNPRHKITKRGQNVTFRCDPISEHNRLYWYRQTLGQGPEFLTYFQNEAQLEKSRLLSDRFSAERPKGSFSTLEIQRTEQGDSAMYLCASSWAGNINEQYFGPGTRLTVT.